Presented here are 17 T cell receptor beta chains from one specimen sequenced in a study of cytomegalovirus exposure and HLA in healthy donors (dated by TCRdb to 2016 to 2017). Library preparation employed the immunoSEQ multiplex PCR assay. For the multiplex PCR, a mixture combining 60 forward primers for TCR Vbeta segments and 13 reverse primers for TCR Jbeta segments was used. In its TCRdb copy, this immuneACCESS table keeps in-frame sequences only and misses some clones. Where compared with another copy, unresolved V genes explain less than half of these, and the others have no known cause. The sample table contains approximately 160,000 clones; only one count was recorded for 80% of them. Over 8% of the sample goes to the ten largest clones. The sequenced sample consisted of PBMCs. The source is a man aged 18 to 29 in good health and CMV-seropositive.

This chain uses TRBV27 with TRBJ2-1, with D tentatively TRBD2 (6 bases). The CDR3 is 13 amino acids. CDR1 and CDR2 from the germline V gene are MNHEY and SMNVEV (reference sequence). The germline V and J ends were trimmed by 3 bases and 7 bases, with 10 bases remaining between them. CDR3 residues: CASSLIGGNEQFF. For the CDR3, the DNA is TGTGCCAGCAGTTTGATTGGGGGGAATGAGCAGTTCTTC.

The gene calls are TRBV5-6 and TRBJ2-7, with 8 bases fitting TRBD1. The V segment lost 5 bases and the J segment 6 bases; nucleotides outside the gene matches: 16. Germline assignment: CDR1 SGHDT and CDR2 YYEEEE. The CDR3 covers 16 residues. In DNA form, the CDR3 reads TGTGCCAGCAGTCAAGGACAGGGAGTCACCATCTCCGAGCAGTACTTC. It encodes CASSQGQGVTISEQYF.

This rearrangement joins TRBV5-6 to TRBJ2-2; tentative D call: TRBD2 (7 bases). The CDR3 is 15 residues long. Between the trimmed V and J ends, which lost 4 bases and 7 bases, there was a span of 17 bases. Germline V CDR1 and CDR2: SGHDT, YYEEEE. The CDR3 protein is CASSVIVGGHGELFF. CDR3 bases: TGTGCCAGCAGCGTGATAGTGGGGGGGCACGGGGAGCTGTTTTTT.

This clone was seen just once. This chain joins TRBV12-5 and TRBJ1-4; D remains unclear. The CDR3 totals 15 residues. Trimming stripped 0 bases from V and 5 bases from J, with 10 bases between. The V gene's germline CDR1 is LGHNT and CDR2 FRNRAP. CDR3 protein: CASGLVQSGNEKLFF. DNA for the CDR3: TGTGCTAGTGGTTTGGTACAGAGTGGGAATGAAAAACTGTTTTTT.

The genes are TRBV19 and TRBJ1-1, with a tentative D call TRBD1 (6 bases). This CDR3 is built from 12 residues. V was pared by 6 bases and J by 5 bases, with 10 bases between. The germline gives CDR1 LNHDA, CDR2 SQIVND (reference sequence). CDR3 in amino acids: CASRTQGTEAFF. In DNA, the CDR3 is TGTGCCAGTAGAACTCAGGGGACTGAAGCTTTCTTT.

The chain carries TRBV29-1 and TRBJ2-2; D is perhaps TRBD1 (6 bases). Between the trimmed V and J ends, which lost 7 bases and 0 bases, there was a span of 9 bases. The germline CDR1 and CDR2 sequences are SQVTM and ANQGSEA. The length of the CDR3 is 13 residues. The CDR3 DNA sequence: TGCAGCGGACGACAGGCGAACACCGGGGAGCTGTTTTTT. Protein product: CSGRQANTGELFF.

This clone was recorded once. The rearrangement uses TRBV11-2 and TRBJ1-3; 7 nucleotides match TRBD1. CDR1 and CDR2 (germline): SGHAT, FQNNGV. V dropped 5 bases and J dropped 6; count of bases not matched to a gene: 10. The CDR3 runs 15 residues. The CDR3 loop reads CASSPPGGGENTIYF. The CDR3 DNA reads TGTGCCAGCAGCCCACCAGGGGGAGGCGAAAACACCATATATTTT. The full variable domain, in which reference TRBV11-2 and TRBJ1-3 provide the parts outside the CDR3, is EAGVAQSPRYKIIEKRQSVAFWCNPISGHATLYWYQQILGQGPKLLIQFQNNGVVDDSQLPKDRFSAERLKGVDSTLKIQPAKLEDSAVYLCASSPPGGGENTIYFGEGSWLTVV.

This chain connects TRBV7-2 to TRBJ1-2, with D uncertain. CDR1 is SGHTA and CDR2 is FQGNSA in the germline V gene. The CDR3 is 14 amino acids. Trimming left V 4 bases short and J 6 bases short, with 15 bases between. The CDR3 is CASSSGGRLNGYTF. The CDR3 DNA follows: TGTGCCAGCAGCTCTGGCGGGCGCCTTAATGGCTACACCTTC.

This clone has only one observation. This CDR3 is CASSLLASYEQYF. The CDR3 nucleotides read TGTGCCAGCAGCTTGCTAGCCTCCTACGAGCAGTACTTC. The chain has TRBV7-8 and TRBJ2-7; D is perhaps TRBD2 (5 bases). The CDR3 is made up of 13 amino acids. V gave up 3 bases and J gave up 0 bases, with 6 bases separating them. In germline, CDR1 is SGHVS, CDR2 FQNEAQ. Drawing the rest from reference TRBV7-8 and TRBJ2-7, the complete variable domain is GAGVSQSPRYKVAKRGQDVALRCDPISGHVSLFWYQQALGQGPEFLTYFQNEAQLDKSGLPSDRFFAERPEGSVSTLKIQRTQQEDSAVYLCASSLLASYEQYFGPGTRLTVT.

This clone was recorded once. The rearrangement uses TRBV4-1 and TRBJ2-7; possibly TRBD1 for D (6 bases). Germline V CDR1 and CDR2: MGHRA, YSYEKL. The V and J ends lost 5 bases and 3 bases respectively, with 17 bases between them. CDR3 length: 15 residues. The CDR3 protein is CASSKSGTLNYEQYF. The CDR3 bases are TGCGCCAGCAGCAAATCCGGGACATTGAACTACGAGCAGTACTTC.

The J gene is TRBJ1-4, the V gene TRBV14; 7 bases match TRBD1. Looked up from germline, CDR1 is SGHDN and CDR2 is FVKESK. The trim removed 4 bases at V and 6 bases at J, leaving 5 bases unmatched. The CDR3 has 14 amino acids. This chain's CDR3 is CASSPTGNDEKLFF. The CDR3, as DNA: TGTGCCAGCAGCCCGACAGGGAATGATGAAAAACTGTTTTTT.

The CDR3 loop reads CASSKTGGGYGYTF. The CDR3 DNA reads TGCGCCAGCAGCAAAACAGGGGGTGGCTATGGCTACACCTTC. The chain carries TRBV10-2 and TRBJ1-2; TRBD1 matches 8 bases. Trimming at V came to 6 bases and at J to 4 bases, leaving 7 bases not matched to a gene. The CDR3 totals 14 residues. Germline lookup yields CDR1 WSHSY and CDR2 SAAADI.

The genes are TRBV28 and TRBJ2-7, with D possibly matching TRBD1 (6 bases). The V and J ends lost 6 bases and 5 bases respectively, with 17 bases between them. There are 14 residues in the CDR3. In germline, CDR1 is MDHEN, CDR2 SYDVKM. DNA for the CDR3: TGTGCCAGCAGCACGACAGGAACGGAGAACGAGCAGTACTTC. Its protein is CASSTTGTENEQYF.

The rearrangement links TRBV25-1 to TRBJ2-7, with D perhaps TRBD1 (6 bases). Germline loops: CDR1 MGHDK, CDR2 SYGVNS. CDR3 length equals 14 residues. The V and J ends lost 6 bases and 2 bases respectively, with 14 bases between them. The CDR3 coding sequence is TGTGCCAGCAGACAACACAGGGACCCCTACGAGCAGTACTTC. It codes for CASRQHRDPYEQYF.

Points on this clone: This likely comes from a read error, as the CDR3 has no conserved phenylalanine or tryptophan at its end. J is TRBJ1-6 and V is TRBV6-1; 8 bases are a match to TRBD1. This CDR3 has 14 residues. Germline V gene sequence: CDR1 MNHNS, CDR2 SASEGT. Trimming at V came to 5 bases and at J to 9 bases, leaving 6 bases not matched to a gene. For the CDR3, the DNA is TGTGCCAGCAGTTCAAGACAGGGGTCTTCACCCCTCCACCTT. Translation: CASSSRQGSSPLHL.

This CDR3 reads CASSQDRLAGPPEDNEQFF. The CDR3 DNA follows: TGCGCCAGCAGCCAAGATCGACTAGCGGGACCCCCTGAGGACAATGAGCAGTTCTTC. The chain carries TRBV4-3 and TRBJ2-1; TRBD2 matches 11 bases. The ends lost 0 bases at V and 5 bases at J; junction bases unmatched: 12. CDR1 is LGHNA and CDR2 is YSLEER in the germline V gene. This CDR3 region has 19 residues.

This clone turned up a few times. The chain has TRBV29-1 and TRBJ2-5; perhaps TRBD1 as D (6 bases). The CDR3 totals 12 residues. Trimming removed 7 bases from V and 4 bases from J, with 13 bases in between. Germline-derived CDR1 and CDR2 are SQVTM and ANQGSEA. CDR3 bases: TGCAGCGGCACAGGGATTCGAGAGACCCAGTACTTC. It translates to CSGTGIRETQYF.